The T cell receptor beta chain described here comes from a study of T cells in Graves' hyperthyroidism and ophthalmopathy (dated by TCRdb to 2018 to 2020). For the wider study: Peripheral blood samples were taken at initial diagnosis, before any treatment was given. TCR V-J signatures able to tell the groups apart were searched for in a discovery cohort of 90 to 100 patients, of whom over 40 had Graves' ophthalmopathy and more than 55 had stable Graves' hyperthyroidism. Prospective prediction of ophthalmopathy was tested in an independent validation cohort of under 20 hyperthyroidism patients and around 16 patients who later progressed to ophthalmopathy. The 75 to 100 discovery patients were divided at random into training and test sets in a 7:3 ratio. Thyroid tissue and blood T-cell repertoires from six Graves' hyperthyroidism patients were also compared in the study. After sampling, hyperthyroidism patients received methimazole starting at 30 mg daily, and ophthalmopathy patients received high-dose intravenous methylprednisolone. According to the paper, TCR Vbeta CDR3 sequencing was carried out on approximately 140 peripheral blood samples, which came from some 41 ophthalmopathy, 80 or so hyperthyroidism and approximately 17 progressor patients.

Amplification of TCR beta CDR3 regions was carried out from RNA transcripts. For the first round of RT-PCR on the TCR CDR3, the HTBI primer set was used together with the Qiagen OneStep RT-PCR kit. Libraries were constructed in a second round of multiplex PCR, after which size selection and purification were performed. Paired-end sequencing of the libraries was performed with 100 bp reads on an Illumina HiSeq2000. For the original study's pipeline: SOAPnuke was used to process the raw data, removing reads that contained adapters or uncalled bases, had a mean Phred below 15, or lacked an exact match to the constant primer or identifier. High-quality paired reads were merged using COPE v1.2.5, and each unique nucleotide sequence was defined as a clonotype. MiTCR v1.1 was used to align the clonotypes against IMGT TRBV, TRBD and TRBJ reference segments. The analysis included only V-J combinations with a frequency above 0.0001, which together covered more than 99% of the repertoires. The TCS score was defined as the ratio of F50 (clonal expansion) to E x V (chaos), calculated using BLOSUM62-based TCRdist between CDR3 peptides within each V-J. Welch's t-statistics and random forest reduced approximately 520 V-J features to roughly 13, which were used in a naive Bayes classifier (R e1071). Clones were called with MiXCR by TCRdb after fastp trimmed the public reads at Q25, and only in-frame beta chains were retained. Records with the same CDR3 protein are collapsed into one entry carrying the most frequent genes and DNA. The V and J calls shown here were made by TCRdb, not taken from the authors' results. In this sample the table shows around 560,000 distinct CDR3 sequences, approximately 15% of which occur a single time. The ten largest clonotypes hold about 17% of the sample.

Stable Graves' hyperthyroidism was defined as no progression to ophthalmopathy during 18 months of follow-up. Hyperthyroidism patients were aged 18 to 65 years and newly diagnosed, with disease duration of less than 2 months. The study excluded patients with uncontrolled infections, other autoimmune diseases, pregnancy or lactation. Diagnoses relied on clinical symptoms, serum thyroxine and TRAb, thyroid ultrasound and orbital computed tomography. Ficoll-Paque density gradient centrifugation was used to isolate PBMCs from about 9 ml of fresh peripheral blood. Total RNA was extracted using Trizol reagent, and RNA quality was assessed on an Agilent 2100 Bioanalyzer. This clonotype was seen a few times. It lacks a known antigen. No much larger clone exists at a distance of one base, and base qualities are not known. Here is what the overall study found, with its caveats: No statistical method was used to fix the sample size in advance, and group allocation was not hidden from the investigators. In validation, progression to ophthalmopathy was predicted by the model with around 70% sensitivity and 72.22% specificity, a median of roughly 6.4 months before onset. Ophthalmopathy was separated from stable hyperthyroidism by a 13 V-J signature model, with 85% to 90% sensitivity and 81% to 82% specificity obtained in cross-validation and 80%/75% obtained in testing. Most expanded thyroid clonotypes (frequency above 0.001) were also detected in blood, a finding suggesting that blood repertoires may reflect thyroid immune responses.

Trimming leaves V shorter by 4 bases and J shorter by 0 bases, with the junction holding 0 bases beyond the gene matches. Measured from the cysteine to the phenylalanine, the CDR3 is 12 residues long. The kept DNA is CDR3 alone, 36 bases in frame from the first base. CDR1 and CDR2 (SQVTM, ANQGSEA) derive from the germline V gene. Sample: blood. This sequence originates from a woman aged 18-29 years with Graves' hyperthyroidism. The V and J genes are TRBV29-1 and TRBJ2-7; 7 of the junction bases match TRBD2. This receptor has the CDR3 CSVASGSYEQYF. The nucleotide sequence is TGCAGCGTTGCTAGCGGCTCCTACGAGCAGTACTTC.